The 26 T cell receptor beta chains below come from one sample, sequenced in a study of identical twins. TCRdb reprocessed the 5' RACE reads with MiXCR, giving one entry per CDR3 protein. There are more than 650,000 distinct CDR3 sequences in the sample; 6% to 6.5% occur only once, and approximately 2% lies in the top ten. Material: naive T cells sorted from blood. All receptors derive from a man younger than 35 in good health.

The V call is TRBV20-1, the J call TRBJ1-5; 10 bases are shared with TRBD1. The V segment lost 6 bases and the J segment 0 bases; nucleotides outside the gene matches: 8. In germline, CDR1 is DFQATT, CDR2 SNEGSKA (reference sequence). The CDR3 is 16 amino acids. CDR3 sequence: CSANRQGALSNQPQHF. CDR3 nucleotide sequence: TGCAGTGCAAACCGACAGGGGGCCCTTAGCAATCAGCCCCAGCATTTT.

The chain combines TRBV7-9 with TRBJ2-7, with 8 bases aligning to TRBD1. This CDR3 is built from 12 residues. Germline loops: CDR1 SEHNR, CDR2 FQNEAQ (reference sequence). The V segment lost 5 bases and the J segment 5 bases; nucleotides outside the gene matches: 2. CDR3 nucleotides: TGTGCCAGCAGCCAGGGGGCCCACGAGCAGTACGTC. It encodes CASSQGAHEQYV.

This clonotype was recorded many times. V usage is TRBV6-1 and J usage is TRBJ2-7, with 7 bases identical to TRBD2. With 7 bases clipped from V and 1 base from J, the junction kept 4 bases outside the gene matches. Germline V CDR1 and CDR2: MNHNS, SASEGT. This CDR3 has 13 residues. CDR3: CASKSGGSYEQYV. In DNA form, the CDR3 reads TGTGCCAGCAAGTCGGGAGGATCCTACGAGCAGTACGTC.

This clonotype was recorded at least ten times. The V call is TRBV12-3 or TRBV12-4, the J call TRBJ1-5, with TRBD1 as a possible D gene (5 bases). The CDR3 sequence is 14 residues long. V lost 6 bases, J lost 13 bases, and 22 bases lay in between. The CDR3 is CASSPSGGIRRQHF. The CDR3 DNA sequence: TGTGCCAGCAGCCCCTCCGGGGGAATAAGACGACAGCATTTT.

This clonotype showed up many times. The chain links TRBV12-3 or TRBV12-4 to TRBJ1-5; TRBD1 is a possible D gene (5 bases). The CDR3 contains 15 residues. Trimming left V 1 base short and J 4 bases short, with 11 bases between. The DNA of the CDR3 is TGTGCCAGCAGTTTAGTAAGGGGTGTGAATCAGCCCCAGCATTTT. It encodes CASSLVRGVNQPQHF.

This clonotype was found many times. The chain couples TRBV29-1 to TRBJ2-1; 8 bases are a match to TRBD1. Germline V CDR1 and CDR2: SQVTM, ANQGSEA. With V trimmed by 7 bases and J by 5 bases, 16 bases remained unmatched. This CDR3 spans 16 amino acids. CDR3: CSAEGSAGGADNEQFF. CDR3 nucleotide sequence: TGCAGCGCCGAAGGATCGGCAGGGGGCGCCGACAATGAGCAGTTCTTC.

This clonotype has more than one count but fewer than ten. The chain is built from TRBV12-3 or TRBV12-4 and TRBJ1-2, with TRBD1 identical over 7 bases. This CDR3 has 14 residues. V dropped 1 base and J dropped 8; count of bases not matched to a gene: 7. CDR3 nucleotides: TGTGCCAGCAGTTTAGACAGGGGAGGAGGCGGCTACACCTTC. It specifies CASSLDRGGGGYTF.

The J gene is TRBJ2-4, the V gene TRBV11-2, with 10 nucleotides matching TRBD1. V was clipped by 1 base and J by 8 bases; unmatched bases: 5. This CDR3 spans 15 amino acids. The germline CDR1 and CDR2 sequences are SGHAT and FQNNGV. The CDR3 bases are TGTGCCAGCAGCTTAGGGACAGGGGGATCGGACATTCAGTACTTC. As protein: CASSLGTGGSDIQYF.

J is TRBJ2-1 and V is TRBV12-5; 9 nucleotides match TRBD2. The germline gives CDR1 LGHNT, CDR2 FRNRAP. This CDR3 comprises 16 residues. Trimming at V came to 4 bases and at J to 6 bases, leaving 10 bases not matched to a gene. CDR3 sequence: CASGSYSGSWFNEQFF. The DNA of the CDR3 is TGTGCTAGTGGTTCCTATAGCGGGAGCTGGTTCAATGAGCAGTTCTTC.

This clonotype has a count of ten or more. The chain is built from TRBV15 and TRBJ2-3; D is unclear. V lost 0 bases to trimming and J lost 8 bases, with 6 bases between them. The CDR3 has 12 amino acids. Looked up from germline, CDR1 is LNHNV and CDR2 is YYDKDF (reference sequence). The CDR3 bases are TGTGCCACCAGCAGAGATAGCTCTACGCAGTATTTT. It yields the protein CATSRDSSTQYF.

This clonotype appeared a few times. The rearrangement uses TRBV3-1 and TRBJ2-7; TRBD1 agrees at 10 bases. V gave up 4 bases and J gave up 6 bases; unmatched junction bases: 6. The germline gives CDR1 LGHDT, CDR2 YNNKEL (reference sequence). The CDR3 consists of 14 residues. The CDR3 nucleotides read TGTGCCAGCAGCCCAGGGACAGGGGTTACCGAGCAGTACGTC. Translated, it gives CASSPGTGVTEQYV.

The chain recombines TRBV30 with TRBJ2-1; D tentatively reads TRBD1 or TRBD2 (5 bases each). The V gene lost 0 bases and the J gene lost 6 bases, with 18 bases spanning the gap. The CDR3 covers 16 residues. Germline CDR1 GTSNPN, CDR2 SVGIG (reference sequence). Here the CDR3 reads CAWSVRRGDLGNEQFF. The CDR3 DNA follows: TGTGCCTGGAGTGTACGGAGAGGGGATTTGGGCAATGAGCAGTTCTTC.

This sequence joins TRBV7-2 and TRBJ2-1; 7 bases line up with TRBD2. CDR1 and CDR2 from the germline V gene are SGHTA and FQGNSA. V trimming: 1 base; J trimming: 6 bases; junction bases outside the gene matches: 9. The length of the CDR3 is 16 residues. CDR3 sequence (DNA): TGTGCCAGCAGCTTAGGAGGGAGGGCCTGGTCCAATGAGCAGTTCTTC. Amino acids: CASSLGGRAWSNEQFF.

This clonotype was counted many times. The rearrangement uses TRBV7-2 and TRBJ2-7; TRBD2 matches at 13 bases. Germline CDR1 SGHTA, CDR2 FQGNSA. The V segment lost 2 bases and the J segment 5 bases; nucleotides outside the gene matches: 6. CDR3 size: 16 residues. CDR3 DNA: TGTGCCAGCAGCTTAACCGGGACTAGCGGGATCGACGAGCAGTACTTC. This encodes CASSLTGTSGIDEQYF.

This clonotype has ten or more counts. The chain carries TRBV20-1 and TRBJ2-3, with TRBD2 matching over 12 bases. The V gene end was trimmed by 5 bases and the J gene end by 2 bases; junction bases not matched to a gene: 8. Germline CDR1 DFQATT, CDR2 SNEGSKA (reference sequence). The CDR3 sequence is 16 residues long. CDR3 protein: CSAGWTSGTYTDTQYF. The CDR3 DNA follows: TGCAGTGCTGGATGGACTAGCGGGACCTACACAGATACGCAGTATTTT.

This clonotype was observed a handful of times. The rearrangement links TRBV5-5 to TRBJ2-3; the D is unclear. Trimming shortened V by 1 base and J by 2 bases, and 11 bases separated the two germline ends. The CDR3 has 15 residues. Germline loops: CDR1 SGHKS, CDR2 YYEKEE (reference sequence). The CDR3, as DNA: TGTGCCAGCAGCTTGACAGAGCTGATCACAGATACGCAGTATTTT. Amino acid sequence: CASSLTELITDTQYF.

This clonotype was counted ten times or more. The V call is TRBV5-1, the J call TRBJ2-1, with a possible D match to TRBD1 (5 bases). In germline, CDR1 is SGHRS, CDR2 YFSETQ. Trimming took off 0 bases at V and 2 bases at J, with 9 bases between the two ends. This CDR3 spans 15 amino acids. CDR3 nucleotide sequence: TGCGCCAGCAGCTTGGCCGACAGTACCTACAATGAGCAGTTCTTC. Encoded protein: CASSLADSTYNEQFF.

This clonotype was found many times. This rearrangement joins TRBV6-4 to TRBJ2-1; D remains unclear. Germline CDR1 reads MRHNA; CDR2 reads SNTAGT. The CDR3 sequence is 13 residues long. Trimming stripped 3 bases from V and 4 bases from J, with 7 bases between. The CDR3 DNA reads as TGTGCCAGCAGTGATGGCAGTTACAATGAGCAGTTCTTC. It yields the protein CASSDGSYNEQFF.

This clonotype was seen at least ten times. The rearrangement links TRBV5-6 to TRBJ2-3; D ambiguous. Trimming took 5 bases from V and 2 from J, leaving 12 bases between them. CDR3 length: 14 residues. Germline V gene data show CDR1 as SGHDT and CDR2 as YYEEEE. CDR3 sequence (DNA): TGTGCCAGCAGTTCTGGCCAGCCCACAGATACGCAGTATTTT. Protein product: CASSSGQPTDTQYF.

V usage is TRBV27 and J usage is TRBJ2-7; possibly TRBD1 for D (5 bases). Germline lookup yields CDR1 MNHEY and CDR2 SMNVEV (reference sequence). V lost 1 base, J lost 5 bases, and 12 bases lay in between. The CDR3 sequence is 14 residues long. The CDR3 loop reads CASSLLGDVDEQYF. CDR3 DNA sequence: TGTGCCAGCAGTTTATTAGGGGATGTCGACGAGCAGTACTTC.

This clonotype was observed at least ten times. The rearrangement uses TRBV12-3 or TRBV12-4 and TRBJ2-7, with D hard to call. There are 13 residues in the CDR3. V was trimmed by 6 bases and J by 2 bases, leaving 11 bases between them. CDR3 residues: CASSPGYPYEQYF. The CDR3 coding sequence is TGTGCCAGCAGCCCCGGGTACCCCTACGAGCAGTACTTC.

The table lists this clonotype with many counts. The chain couples TRBV12-3 or TRBV12-4 to TRBJ2-7; TRBD1 matches 9 bases. Unmatched junction bases numbered 1, after V lost 5 bases and J lost 2 bases. The CDR3 extends over 13 amino acids. This CDR3 is CASSRTGAYEQYV. The CDR3 bases are TGTGCCAGCAGTCGGACAGGGGCCTACGAGCAGTACGTC.

This clonotype was picked up a small number of times. The rearrangement uses TRBV7-2 and TRBJ2-7; the D is unclear. CDR1 and CDR2 (germline): SGHTA, FQGNSA. Trimming removed 5 bases at V and 2 bases at J, with 16 bases between. There are 15 residues in the CDR3. CDR3 nucleotide sequence: TGTGCCAGCAGCCCAGAAGCCACGATAGCCTACGAGCAGTACTTC. Amino acids: CASSPEATIAYEQYF.

The sample holds a few counts of this clonotype. The chain couples TRBV9 to TRBJ2-4; D gene ambiguous. Germline V gene lookup returns CDR1 SGDLS and CDR2 YYNGEE. Trimming removed 0 bases at V and 3 bases at J, with 10 bases between. This CDR3 has 15 residues. The chain's CDR3 is CASSVGAELKNIQYF. For the CDR3, the DNA is TGTGCCAGCAGCGTAGGGGCGGAACTCAAAAACATTCAGTACTTC.

In this sample, this clonotype turned up many times. This rearrangement joins TRBV6-2 or TRBV6-3 to TRBJ2-1, with a weak D call TRBD1 (5 bases). The CDR3 is made up of 13 amino acids. CDR1 MNHEY and CDR2 SVGEGT come from the germline V gene. The V gene lost 10 bases and the J gene lost 7 bases, with 17 bases spanning the gap. The CDR3 protein is CATAEGVWNEQFF. CDR3 nucleotide sequence: TGTGCCACCGCCGAAGGGGTATGGAATGAGCAGTTCTTC.

The chain has TRBV20-1 and TRBJ2-3; TRBD2 agrees at 7 bases. Germline trimming cut 5 bases from V and 4 bases from J; bases unmatched to any gene: 18. Germline CDR1 reads DFQATT; CDR2 reads SNEGSKA (reference sequence). The length of the CDR3 is 17 residues. The CDR3 sequence: CSAPPVGAGIAADTQYF. CDR3 bases: TGCAGTGCTCCACCCGTCGGAGCGGGGATAGCCGCAGATACGCAGTATTTT.